Sequencing of this T cell receptor (beta chain) was carried out in a study of CD8+ T cells in alopecia areata. At the level of the study: Tofacitinib treatment spanned 6 to 18 months, with 6 months off drug afterward. General study findings and limits: The study found higher clonality in lesional than normal scalp, especially in alopecia totalis/universalis. Persistence during tofacitinib was seen for many expanded lesional clones in scalp and blood.

Extraction and reverse transcription of RNA yielded cDNA as the sequencing template. Profiling relied on immunoSEQ multiplex PCR, and the TCRdb table lists in-frame clones only, not all of them. The data show about 120,000 clones, 53% seen once. About this clone: Its antigen remains unknown.

Indicated treatment: oral pan-JAK inhibitor, 5-10 mg twice daily. Lesional scalp punch biopsies and peripheral blood were collected from alopecia areata patients. The receptor comes from a human donor with alopecia areata. Sample: CD4+ T cells sorted from blood, taken at week 4, from a patient treated with tofacitinib.

The CDR3 reads CASSPDRKNSPLHF. DNA for the CDR3: TGTGCCAGCTCACCCGACAGGAAGAATTCACCCCTCCACTTT. V and J are TRBV18 and TRBJ1-6; D perhaps matches TRBD1 (6 bases). Trimming stripped 3 bases from V and 7 bases from J, with 10 bases between. Germline CDR1 is KGHSH and CDR2 is LQKENI. The CDR3 spans 14 residues.